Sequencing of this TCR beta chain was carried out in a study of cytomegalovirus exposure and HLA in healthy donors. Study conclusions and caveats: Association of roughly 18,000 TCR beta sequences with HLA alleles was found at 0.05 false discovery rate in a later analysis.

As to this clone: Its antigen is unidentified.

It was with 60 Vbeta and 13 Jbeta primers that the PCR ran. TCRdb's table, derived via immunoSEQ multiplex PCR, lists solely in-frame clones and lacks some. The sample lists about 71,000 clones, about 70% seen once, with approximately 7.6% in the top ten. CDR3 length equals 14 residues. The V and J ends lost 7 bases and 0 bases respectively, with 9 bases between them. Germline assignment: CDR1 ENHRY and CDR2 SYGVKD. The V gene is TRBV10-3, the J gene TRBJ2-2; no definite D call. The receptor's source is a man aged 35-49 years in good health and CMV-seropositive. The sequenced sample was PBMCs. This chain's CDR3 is CAITGTTNTGELFF. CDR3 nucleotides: TGTGCCATCACAGGAACAACGAACACCGGGGAGCTGTTTTTT.